This T cell receptor (beta chain) was recovered during a study of blood T cell repertoires in COVID-19. Turning to the study itself: Some COVID-19 samples were acute and others convalescent; all came from the United States, Italy and Spain. The cDNA or gDNA used as material had been derived from T cells, B-cell-depleted T cells, or PBMCs.

Authors' methods: Estimation of nucleated cell counts was performed using reference gene primer amplification. Repertoires were generated with immunoSEQ multiplex PCR, while TCRdb's copy carries only in-frame clones and drops some. V and J calls and clone size follow that table, whereas D and trimming were derived from the DNA. The data show some 150,000 clones, 75% to 85% seen once. Specimen: peripheral blood. This sequence originates from a woman between 45 and 60 years old with acute or convalescent COVID-19.

The CDR3 protein is CASSQDKGMGYGYTF. In DNA form, the CDR3 reads TGCGCCAGCAGCCAAGATAAGGGGATGGGATATGGCTACACCTTC. V usage is TRBV4-3 and J usage is TRBJ1-2; D might be TRBD1 (5 bases). The V end was cut by 0 bases, the J end by 5 bases, with 13 bases between. This CDR3 is 15 amino acids long. CDR1 and CDR2 from the germline V gene are LGHNA and YSLEER.